This T cell receptor (beta chain) was recovered during a study of cytomegalovirus exposure and HLA in healthy donors. In the study overall: There were 65 million to 85 million unique TCRs (from HLA-typed donors) in an early data release. Ancestry clustering placed 70% to 90% of 350 to 500 genotyped donors in the Caucasian-associated cluster. Study-wide points: One variant, a missense change in DCLRE1C, was linked in a later analysis to TCR beta V- and J-gene trimming.

A note on this clone: Its specificity is not known.

The PCR ran on 60 Vbeta and 13 Jbeta primers. Produced via immunoSEQ multiplex PCR; TCRdb's table is partial and in-frame only. The table lists about 180,000 clones, approximately 81% of them singletons. The V end was cut by 3 bases, the J end by 5 bases, with 15 bases between. The CDR3 has 15 residues. Germline V lookup: CDR1 MNHNS, CDR2 SASEGT. Sequenced input: PBMCs. The sequence was obtained from a woman in her twenties or thirties in good health and CMV-seronegative. The rearrangement links TRBV6-1 to TRBJ2-3, with D hard to call. The DNA of the CDR3 is TGTGCCAGCAGTGAGTTGCCTTTCGTAGAAGATACGCAGTATTTT. It is translated as CASSELPFVEDTQYF.